This T cell receptor beta chain was sequenced for a study of vaccination effects on CD4 cells after COVID-19. Using immunoSEQ multiplex PCR, the repertoire was profiled, and TCRdb retains in-frame clones only, with some absent. The data contain approximately 74,000 clones, approximately 74% of them singletons. ViraFEST used viral peptide pools to expand antigen-specific CD4+ T cells before sequencing. Following 10 days of culture, CD4+ T cells were isolated. Vaccinees lacked prior SARS-CoV-2 infection and tested negative for nucleocapsid antibodies. Approximately 2.2 million PBMC per well received approximately 10 IU/ml IL-2 and around 11 ug/ml peptides in culture. As for this clone: Its antigen is currently unknown.

Study outcomes and limitations: Clonal contraction was marked in infection- and vaccine-induced clones late after vaccination. Convalescent patients in the study were few, and early post-infection timepoints were absent.

Here the sequenced sample was CD4+ T cells from PBMCs cultured with HCoV-NL63 spike peptides, taken before COVID-19 vaccination. The TCR originated in a human donor who received a COVID-19 vaccine.

As DNA, the CDR3 is TGTGCCAGCAGTTACCTCCGACAGGGGGGAAAACTGTTTTTT. Protein sequence: CASSYLRQGGKLFF. V and J are TRBV6-5 and TRBJ1-4; 9 bases map to TRBD1. The CDR3 consists of 14 residues. In germline, CDR1 is MNHEY, CDR2 SVGAGI. With V trimmed by 2 bases and J by 10 bases, 5 bases remained unmatched.